The clone carrying this T cell receptor beta chain was observed a few times. Its cognate antigen is unknown. The data were taken from a study of T cell repertoires in cytomegalovirus infection. Study in general: Both a matching HLA type and CMV infection were indicated by public TCR beta signatures. Broader study findings: HLA-C-restricted, CMV-specific TCR beta clonotypes were dominant ex vivo.

TCRdb reprocessed the reads via MiXCR and lists one record per CDR3 protein. The sample gives 450,000 to 650,000 distinct CDR3 sequences, about 40% of which show up once; around 50% is in the top ten. Specimen: cultured PBMCs, collected from culture after CMV antigen stimulation. The clonotype was recovered from a human donor in good health (CMV status not recorded). Some clones in this sample may be carry-over from other donors' samples.

The CDR3 sequence is CASSLEGGLRWEQYF. CDR3 nucleotide sequence: TGTGCCAGCAGCTTAGAGGGGGGGTTACGTTGGGAGCAGTACTTC. The chain joins TRBV7-8 to TRBJ2-7, with D tentatively TRBD2 (7 bases). The CDR3 extends over 15 amino acids. The V end was cut by 1 base, the J end by 7 bases, with 17 bases between. CDR1 is SGHVS and CDR2 is FQNEAQ in the germline V gene.